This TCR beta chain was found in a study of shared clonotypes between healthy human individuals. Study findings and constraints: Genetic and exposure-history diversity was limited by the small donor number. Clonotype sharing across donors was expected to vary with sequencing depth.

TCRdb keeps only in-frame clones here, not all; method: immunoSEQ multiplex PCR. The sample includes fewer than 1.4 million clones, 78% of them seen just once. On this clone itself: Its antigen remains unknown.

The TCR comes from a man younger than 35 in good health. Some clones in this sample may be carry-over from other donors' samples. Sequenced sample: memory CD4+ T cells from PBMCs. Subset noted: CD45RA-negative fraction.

The CDR3 sequence is CASSPPGRYSNQPQHF. CDR3 DNA sequence: TGCGCCAGCAGCCCCCCAGGACGTTATAGCAATCAGCCCCAGCATTTT. The rearrangement joins TRBV4-1 to TRBJ1-5, with D unclear. V shed 4 bases and J shed 0 bases, with 13 bases lying between them. The germline CDR1 and CDR2 sequences are MGHRA and YSYEKL. The CDR3 has 16 amino acids.